Listed below are T cell receptor beta chains from one sample, sequenced in a study of vaccination and CD4 T cells after COVID-19. These receptors have no known antigen. TCRdb re-analysed the PCR reads in MiXCR, keeping a single row per CDR3 protein. Of roughly 4,700 distinct CDR3 sequences listed, roughly 40% are singletons. The sample here was CD4+ T cells from blood, cultured in vitro, taken after SARS-CoV-2 vaccination. These receptors were taken from a human donor who had recovered from COVID-19. Both conserved end residues are part of each CDR3. A D gene is named only where the DNA matches it firmly. Some rows have no size entry. The others give once, few or many, or a class for an expanded clone.

J: TRBJ1-2; V: TRBV5-5; size: .; D: .; DNA: TGTGCCAGCAGCCCAGGATCCTATGGCTACACCTTC; CDR3: CASSPGSYGYTF
J: TRBJ1-5; V: TRBV11-2; size: few; D: TRBD1; DNA: TGTGCCAGCAGCCGACAGGGTAGTCAGCCCCAGCATTTT; CDR3: CASSRQGSQPQHF
J: TRBJ2-1; V: TRBV6-1; size: .; D: .; DNA: TGTGCCAGCAGAAGTCGCCTCGGAGGGTACTATGATGAGCAGTTCTTC; CDR3: CASRSRLGGYYDEQFF
J: TRBJ1-1; V: TRBV7-8; size: .; D: TRBD1; DNA: TGTGCCAGCAGCAGGGGCGGGACAGGAAAAAAGGGCACTGAAGCTTTCTTT; CDR3: CASSRGGTGKKGTEAFF
J: TRBJ2-7; V: TRBV7-8; size: .; D: .; DNA: TGTGCCAGCAGAAAAGCTGAGGGTAAGGGACCAGCGGGTGTCTGGCACGAGCAGTACTTC; CDR3: CASRKAEGKGPAGVWHEQYF
J: TRBJ2-7; V: TRBV20-1; size: few; D: TRBD2; DNA: TGCAGTGCGCCTTCGGGGGGGCGCGGGTACGAGCAGTACTTC; CDR3: CSAPSGGRGYEQYF
J: TRBJ2-7; V: TRBV28; size: .; D: TRBD2; DNA: TGTGCCAGCAGTCCACCCGGGACTAGCTCTCACGAGCAGTACTTC; CDR3: CASSPPGTSSHEQYF
J: TRBJ1-1; V: TRBV11-2; size: few; D: .; DNA: TGTGCCAGCAGCTTAGGGGAGGGCACTGAAGCTTTCTTT; CDR3: CASSLGEGTEAFF
J: TRBJ2-2; V: TRBV2; size: .; D: TRBD2; DNA: TGTGCCAGCAGTGAAGCGGCGGGAGGGGGCGGGGAGCTGTTTTTT; CDR3: CASSEAAGGGGELFF
J: TRBJ1-2; V: TRBV11-2; size: .; D: TRBD1; DNA: TGTGCCAGCAGCCTTAGTTACCCGGGACAGATCCTTAACTATGGCTACACCTTC; CDR3: CASSLSYPGQILNYGYTF
J: TRBJ1-1; V: TRBV6-1; size: .; D: .; DNA: TGTGCCAGCAGCCCGACCGCGACGAACACTGAAGCTTTCTTT; CDR3: CASSPTATNTEAFF
J: TRBJ2-3; V: TRBV19; size: .; D: TRBD1; DNA: TGTGCCAGTAGTGGGAGGACAGGGGCAGATACGCAGTATTTT; CDR3: CASSGRTGADTQYF
J: TRBJ1-4; V: TRBV7-2; size: .; D: TRBD1; DNA: TGTGCCAGCAGCCCGGGGACAGCTAATGAAAAACTGTTTTTT; CDR3: CASSPGTANEKLFF
J: TRBJ1-5; V: TRBV7-8; size: .; D: .; DNA: TGTGCCAGCAGCTTAGCAGGGATGGGGCATCAGCCCCAGCATTTT; CDR3: CASSLAGMGHQPQHF
J: TRBJ1-6; V: TRBV25-1; size: .; D: TRBD1; DNA: TGTGCCAGCAGTGATGTAGGGGGCGAGTCACCCCTCCACTTT; CDR3: CASSDVGGESPLHF
J: TRBJ2-5; V: TRBV6-1; size: .; D: .; DNA: TGTGCCAGCAGTGAAGAGGGGGCCCAGTACTTC; CDR3: CASSEEGAQYF
J: TRBJ2-1; V: TRBV21-1; size: .; D: .; DNA: TGTGCCAGCAGCAAAAGCCGGGACAGGGAAGGGGTGGGATCCTACAATGAGCAGTTCTTC; CDR3: CASSKSRDREGVGSYNEQFF
J: TRBJ1-2; V: TRBV7-2; size: few; D: .; DNA: TGTGCCAGCAGCTTAGCTGCGAGAGACTATGGCTACACCTTC; CDR3: CASSLAARDYGYTF
J: TRBJ2-3; V: TRBV5-4; size: .; D: TRBD2; DNA: TGTGCCAGCCCTGGGGCGGGAGGACCAGATACGCAGTATTTT; CDR3: CASPGAGGPDTQYF
J: TRBJ1-2; V: TRBV19; size: .; D: .; DNA: TGTGCCAGTAGTACCCAAGGGGGGCGGAATGACTATGGCTACACCTTC; CDR3: CASSTQGGRNDYGYTF
J: TRBJ2-1; V: TRBV20-1; size: few; D: TRBD2; DNA: TGCAGTGCTAGAGATGCAGCGGGGGGGGCGGGCTCCTACAATGAGCAGTTCTTC; CDR3: CSARDAAGGAGSYNEQFF
J: TRBJ1-2; V: TRBV5-4; size: .; D: .; DNA: TGTGCCAGCAGCTTACAGGGCCCAGCGGGGGGCTACACCTTC; CDR3: CASSLQGPAGGYTF
J: TRBJ1-1; V: TRBV10-3; size: .; D: TRBD1; DNA: TGTGCCATCAGTGGAGGAACAGGGGGCCTGGACACTGAAGCTTTCTTT; CDR3: CAISGGTGGLDTEAFF
J: TRBJ2-7; V: TRBV12-3/TRBV12-4; size: .; D: .; DNA: TGTGCCAGCAGTTTAAGGCAGGGGGGCCACGAGCAGTACTTC; CDR3: CASSLRQGGHEQYF
J: TRBJ2-3; V: TRBV20-1; size: .; D: .; DNA: TGCAGTGCTTTTTCCCCGGGTGGGTATGGCACAGATACGCAGTATTTT; CDR3: CSAFSPGGYGTDTQYF
J: TRBJ1-3; V: TRBV19; size: .; D: .; DNA: TGTGCCAGCAGTAATGGTCTTCGGAGCTCTGGAAACACCATATATTTT; CDR3: CASSNGLRSSGNTIYF
J: TRBJ2-5; V: TRBV20-1; size: .; D: .; DNA: TGCAGTGCTTCCCCACAGGGAGTAGAGACCCAGTACTTC; CDR3: CSASPQGVETQYF
J: TRBJ2-7; V: TRBV20-1; size: .; D: TRBD2; DNA: TGCAGTGCTCTGGGCCCTCGGGGGGGCGAGCAGTACTTC; CDR3: CSALGPRGGEQYF
J: TRBJ2-3; V: TRBV5-4; size: .; D: .; DNA: TGTGCCAGCAGCTTGGAGGTTGATACGCAGTATTTT; CDR3: CASSLEVDTQYF
J: TRBJ2-1; V: TRBV7-8; size: few; D: .; DNA: TGTGCCAGCAGGCTCCGGGACCCTCCGGGTGGGGGGCAGTTCTTC; CDR3: CASRLRDPPGGGQFF
J: TRBJ1-1; V: TRBV19; size: .; D: TRBD1; DNA: TGTGCCAGTTCCGGGACAGGGGAGGCTTTCTTT; CDR3: CASSGTGEAFF
J: TRBJ2-7; V: TRBV20-1; size: .; D: .; DNA: TGCAGTGCTAGAGATCGAAAGGGCTACGAGCAGTACTTC; CDR3: CSARDRKGYEQYF
J: TRBJ2-7; V: TRBV28; size: .; D: TRBD1; DNA: TGTGCCAGCAGTTTATTGCAGGGGGCGATGGCCTACGAGCAGTACTTC; CDR3: CASSLLQGAMAYEQYF